This T cell receptor beta chain was obtained from a study of blood T cells in healthy people across ages. The ends were cut back, 2 bases at V and 2 bases at J, with 15 bases in the middle. The CDR3 extends over 16 amino acids. Germline CDR1 and CDR2: MDHEN and SYDVKM. This clonotype was counted a few times. Sample-barcoded 5' priming and a J-beta primer mix drove a second PCR of about 7 to 11 cycles. TCRdb reprocessed the 5' RACE reads with MiXCR, giving one entry per CDR3 protein. The sample has nearly 800,000 distinct CDR3 sequences, 20% to 25% seen once; the top ten hold 3.7%. This same sample was also taken into another study, of T cells of mothers and their children.

Material: blood. The chain combines TRBV28 with TRBJ1-2; D is perhaps TRBD1 (5 bases). The sequence derives from a boy aged 5-17 years in good health. The CDR3 region is CASSLIFGDGNYGYTF. In nucleotides, the CDR3 is TGTGCCAGCAGTTTAATCTTTGGGGACGGAAACTATGGCTACACCTTC.